This TCR beta chain emerged from a study of blood T cell repertoires in COVID-19. The CDR3 is 15 amino acids. The germline CDR1 and CDR2 sequences are LNHNV and YYDKDF (reference sequence). Trimming pared 3 bases from V and 2 bases from J, leaving 13 bases between. The method was immunoSEQ multiplex PCR; TCRdb's version includes in-frame clones alone and lacks a portion of them. The table records around 43,000 clones, over 75% of them present only once. Material for sequencing was peripheral blood. The rearrangement joins TRBV15 to TRBJ2-5; possibly TRBD2 for D (5 bases). The TCR was taken from a woman in her seventies with acute or convalescent COVID-19. CDR3 DNA: TGTGCCACCAGCAGGGCCGGTGCGGGTCAAGAGACCCAGTACTTC. Translating it yields CATSRAGAGQETQYF.